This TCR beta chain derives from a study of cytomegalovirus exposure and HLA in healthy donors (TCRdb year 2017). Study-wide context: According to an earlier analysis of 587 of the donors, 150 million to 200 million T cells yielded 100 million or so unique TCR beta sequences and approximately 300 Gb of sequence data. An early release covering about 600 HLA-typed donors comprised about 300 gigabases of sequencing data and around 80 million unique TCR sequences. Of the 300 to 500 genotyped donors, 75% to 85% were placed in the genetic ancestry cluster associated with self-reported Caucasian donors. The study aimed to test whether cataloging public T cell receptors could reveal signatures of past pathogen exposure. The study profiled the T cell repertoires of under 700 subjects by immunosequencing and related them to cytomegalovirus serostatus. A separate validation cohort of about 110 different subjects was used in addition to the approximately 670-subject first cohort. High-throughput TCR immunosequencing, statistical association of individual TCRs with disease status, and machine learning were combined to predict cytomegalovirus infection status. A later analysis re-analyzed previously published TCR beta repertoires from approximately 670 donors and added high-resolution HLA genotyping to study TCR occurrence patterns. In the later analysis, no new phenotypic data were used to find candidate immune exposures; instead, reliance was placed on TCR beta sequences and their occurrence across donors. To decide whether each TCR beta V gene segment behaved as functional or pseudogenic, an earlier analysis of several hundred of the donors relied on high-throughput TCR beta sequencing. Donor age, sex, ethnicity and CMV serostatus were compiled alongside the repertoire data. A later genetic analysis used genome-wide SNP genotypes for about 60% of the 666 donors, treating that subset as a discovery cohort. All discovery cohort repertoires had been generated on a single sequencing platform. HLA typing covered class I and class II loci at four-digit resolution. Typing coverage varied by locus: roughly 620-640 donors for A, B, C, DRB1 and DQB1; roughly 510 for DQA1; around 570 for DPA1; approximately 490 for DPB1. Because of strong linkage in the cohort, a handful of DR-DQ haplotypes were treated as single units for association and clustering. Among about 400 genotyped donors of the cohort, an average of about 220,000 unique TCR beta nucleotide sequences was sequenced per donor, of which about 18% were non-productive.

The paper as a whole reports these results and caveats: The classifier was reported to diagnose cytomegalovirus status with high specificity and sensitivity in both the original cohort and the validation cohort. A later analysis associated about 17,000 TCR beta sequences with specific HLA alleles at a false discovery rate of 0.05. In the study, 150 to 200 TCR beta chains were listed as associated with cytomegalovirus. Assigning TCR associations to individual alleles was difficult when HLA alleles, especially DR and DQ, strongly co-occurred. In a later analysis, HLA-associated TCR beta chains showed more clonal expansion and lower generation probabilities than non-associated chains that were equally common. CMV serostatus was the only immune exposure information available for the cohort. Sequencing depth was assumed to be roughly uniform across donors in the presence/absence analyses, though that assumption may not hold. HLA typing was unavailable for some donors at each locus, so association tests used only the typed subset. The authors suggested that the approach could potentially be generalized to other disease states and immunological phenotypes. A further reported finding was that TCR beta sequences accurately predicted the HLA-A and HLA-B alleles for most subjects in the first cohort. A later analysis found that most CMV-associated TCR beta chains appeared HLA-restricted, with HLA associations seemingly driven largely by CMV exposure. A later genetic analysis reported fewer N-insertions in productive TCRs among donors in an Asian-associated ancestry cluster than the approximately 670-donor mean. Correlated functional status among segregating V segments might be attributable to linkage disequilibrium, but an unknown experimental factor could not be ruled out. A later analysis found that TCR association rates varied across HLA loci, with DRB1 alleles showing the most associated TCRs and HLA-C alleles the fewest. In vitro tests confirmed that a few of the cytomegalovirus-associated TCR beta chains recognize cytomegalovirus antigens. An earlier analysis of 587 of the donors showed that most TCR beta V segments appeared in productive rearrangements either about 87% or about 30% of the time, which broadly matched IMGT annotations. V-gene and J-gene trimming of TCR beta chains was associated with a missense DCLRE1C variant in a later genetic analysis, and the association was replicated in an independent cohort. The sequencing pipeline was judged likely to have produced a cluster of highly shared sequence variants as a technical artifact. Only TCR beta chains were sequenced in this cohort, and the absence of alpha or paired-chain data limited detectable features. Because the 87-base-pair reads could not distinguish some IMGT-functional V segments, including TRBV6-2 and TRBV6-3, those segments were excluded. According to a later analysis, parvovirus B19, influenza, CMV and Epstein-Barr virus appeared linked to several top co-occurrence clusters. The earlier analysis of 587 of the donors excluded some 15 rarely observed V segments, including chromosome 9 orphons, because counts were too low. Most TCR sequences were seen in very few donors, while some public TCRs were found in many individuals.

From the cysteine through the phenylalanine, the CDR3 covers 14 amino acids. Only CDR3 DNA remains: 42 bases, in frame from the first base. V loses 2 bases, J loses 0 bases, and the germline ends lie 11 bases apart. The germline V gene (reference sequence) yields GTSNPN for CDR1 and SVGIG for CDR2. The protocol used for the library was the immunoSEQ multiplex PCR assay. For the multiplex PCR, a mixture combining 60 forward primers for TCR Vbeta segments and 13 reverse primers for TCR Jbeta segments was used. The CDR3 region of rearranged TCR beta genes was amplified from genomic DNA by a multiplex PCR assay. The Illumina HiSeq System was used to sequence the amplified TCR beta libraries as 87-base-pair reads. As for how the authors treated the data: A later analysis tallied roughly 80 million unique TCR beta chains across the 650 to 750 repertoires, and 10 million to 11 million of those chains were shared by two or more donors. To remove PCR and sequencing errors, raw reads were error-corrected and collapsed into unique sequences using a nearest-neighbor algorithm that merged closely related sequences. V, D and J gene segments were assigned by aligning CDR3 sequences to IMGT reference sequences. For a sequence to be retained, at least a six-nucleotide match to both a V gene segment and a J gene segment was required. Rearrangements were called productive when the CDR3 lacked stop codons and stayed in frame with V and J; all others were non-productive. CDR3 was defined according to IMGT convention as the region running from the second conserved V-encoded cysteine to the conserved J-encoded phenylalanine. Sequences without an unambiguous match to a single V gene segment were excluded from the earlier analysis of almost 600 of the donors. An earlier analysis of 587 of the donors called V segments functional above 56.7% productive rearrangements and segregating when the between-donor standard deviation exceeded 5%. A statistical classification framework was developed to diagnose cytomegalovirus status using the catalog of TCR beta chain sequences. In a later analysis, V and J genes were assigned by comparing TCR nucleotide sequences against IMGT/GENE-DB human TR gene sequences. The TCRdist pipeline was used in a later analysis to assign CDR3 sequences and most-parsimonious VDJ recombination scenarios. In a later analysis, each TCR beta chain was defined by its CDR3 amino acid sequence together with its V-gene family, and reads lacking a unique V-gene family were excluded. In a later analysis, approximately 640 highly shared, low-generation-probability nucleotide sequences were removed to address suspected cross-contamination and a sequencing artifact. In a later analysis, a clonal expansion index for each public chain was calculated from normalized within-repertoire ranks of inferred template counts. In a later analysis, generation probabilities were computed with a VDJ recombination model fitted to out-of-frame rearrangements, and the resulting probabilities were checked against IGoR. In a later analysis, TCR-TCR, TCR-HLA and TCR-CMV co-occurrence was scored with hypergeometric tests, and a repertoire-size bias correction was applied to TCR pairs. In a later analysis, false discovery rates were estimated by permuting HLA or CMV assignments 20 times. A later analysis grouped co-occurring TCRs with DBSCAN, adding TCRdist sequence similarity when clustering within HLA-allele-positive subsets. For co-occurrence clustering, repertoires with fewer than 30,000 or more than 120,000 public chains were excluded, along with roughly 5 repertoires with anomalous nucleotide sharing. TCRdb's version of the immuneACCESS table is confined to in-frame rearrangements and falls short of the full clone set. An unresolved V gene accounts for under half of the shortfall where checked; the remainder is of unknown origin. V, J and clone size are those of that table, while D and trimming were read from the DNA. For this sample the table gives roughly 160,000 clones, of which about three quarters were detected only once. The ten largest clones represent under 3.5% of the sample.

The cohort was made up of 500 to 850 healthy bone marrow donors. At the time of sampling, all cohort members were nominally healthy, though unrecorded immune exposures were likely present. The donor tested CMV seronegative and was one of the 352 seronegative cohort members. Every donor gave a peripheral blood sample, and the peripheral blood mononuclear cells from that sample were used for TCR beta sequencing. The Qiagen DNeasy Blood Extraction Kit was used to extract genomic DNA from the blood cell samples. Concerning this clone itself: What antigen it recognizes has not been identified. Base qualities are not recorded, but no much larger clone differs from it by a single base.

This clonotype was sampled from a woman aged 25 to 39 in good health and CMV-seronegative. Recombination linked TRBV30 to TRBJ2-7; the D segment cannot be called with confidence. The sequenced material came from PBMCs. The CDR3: CAWSFVLNSYEQYF. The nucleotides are TGTGCCTGGAGTTTCGTACTGAACTCCTACGAGCAGTACTTC.